This entry features one T cell receptor (beta chain) sequence. The data stem from a study of blood T cell repertoires in COVID-19. Study background: The United States, Italy and Spain provided the acute and convalescent COVID-19 samples. Nucleic acid was either cDNA or gDNA, and it came from T cells, B-cell-depleted T cells, or PBMCs.

CDR1 and CDR2 (germline): LNHNV, YYDKDF (reference sequence). The CDR3 is 14 residues long. With 0 bases removed from V and 4 bases from J, the gap between germline ends came to 9 bases. In the original workflow: By means of reference gene primer amplification, nucleated cell counts were estimated. TCRdb keeps only in-frame clones here, not all; method: immunoSEQ multiplex PCR. That table furnishes V, J and clone size, whereas the DNA furnished D and trimming. The sample carries roughly 68,000 clones, approximately 88% recorded once. The J gene is TRBJ1-2, the V gene TRBV15, with D perhaps TRBD1 (5 bases). Sequencing was performed on peripheral blood. This TCR came from a woman in her seventies with acute or convalescent COVID-19. Here the CDR3 DNA reads TGTGCCACCAGCAGAGAGGACACCCGCTATGGCTACACCTTC. It is translated as CATSREDTRYGYTF.